Listed here are 8 T cell receptor beta chains from one sample, sequenced in a study of control samples from healthy donors and cancer patients. Assay used: immunoSEQ multiplex PCR; TCRdb lists only in-frame clones, some missing. The data show more than 95,000 clones, 80% to 90% seen once. Sequencing input: PBMCs. Receptor source: a man in his 60s with lung cancer.

The chain employs TRBV6-5 and TRBJ1-4; 8 positions match TRBD1. Germline V gene lookup returns CDR1 MNHEY and CDR2 SVGAGI. J gave up 6 bases and V 2 bases, and 2 bases lay outside the gene matches. The CDR3 runs to 14 residues. CDR3 DNA sequence: TGTGCCAGCAGTTACGCGACAGGGGATGAAAAACTGTTTTTT. This gives the protein CASSYATGDEKLFF.

The table lists this clone with a few counts. V is TRBV9 and J is TRBJ2-5; TRBD1 matches at 10 bases. The CDR3 runs to 15 residues. The germline CDR1 and CDR2 sequences are SGDLS and YYNGEE. V gave up 0 bases and J gave up 6 bases; unmatched junction bases: 5. In DNA, the CDR3 is TGTGCCAGCAGCGTAGCGGACAGGGGGATACAGACCCAGTACTTC. It yields the protein CASSVADRGIQTQYF. The whole variable domain, remainder taken from reference TRBV9 and TRBJ2-5, is DSGVTQTPKHLITATGQRVTLRCSPRSGDLSVYWYQQSLDQGLQFLIQYYNGEERAKGNILERFSAQQFPDLHSELNLSSLELGDSALYFCASSVADRGIQTQYFGPGTRLLVL.

The J gene is TRBJ1-2, the V gene TRBV29-1; D is ambiguous. Germline V CDR1 and CDR2: SQVTM, ANQGSEA. The V end lost 7 bases, the J end lost 4 bases, and 10 bases lay between the germline ends. The CDR3 consists of 11 residues. CDR3 nucleotide sequence: TGCAGCGCTTACCGGAGCTATGGCTACACCTTC. Translating it yields CSAYRSYGYTF.

The J gene is TRBJ1-5, the V gene TRBV7-9, with 8 bases matching TRBD1. In germline, CDR1 is SEHNR, CDR2 FQNEAQ (reference sequence). With V trimmed by 5 bases and J by 2 bases, 11 bases remained unmatched. The CDR3 length is 17 residues. The CDR3: CASSQGAGSLGNQPQHF. Written as DNA, the CDR3 is TGTGCCAGCAGCCAGGGGGCTGGCAGCCTCGGCAATCAGCCCCAGCATTTT.

The rearrangement links TRBV30 to TRBJ1-2; D remains ambiguous. Trimming left V 2 bases short and J 7 bases short, with 8 bases between. Germline V CDR1 and CDR2: GTSNPN, SVGIG (reference sequence). The CDR3 length is 11 residues. CDR3 residues: CAWSFRGGYTF. The CDR3, as DNA: TGTGCCTGGAGTTTCCGTGGTGGCTACACCTTC.

This sequence joins TRBV10-1 and TRBJ2-3; the D is unclear. Trimming removed 2 bases at V and 6 bases at J, with 6 bases between. The CDR3 covers 12 residues. Germline values: CDR1 WNHNN, CDR2 SYGVQD (reference sequence). CDR3 in amino acids: CASSERADTQYF. The DNA for the CDR3 is TGCGCCAGCAGTGAGAGGGCGGATACGCAGTATTTT.

To note about this clone: Additional DNA sequences in this sample encode the identical CDR3. This sequence joins TRBV5-4 and TRBJ2-1, with D tentatively TRBD1 (5 bases). Trimming took off 6 bases at V and 1 base at J, with 11 bases between the two ends. Germline CDR1 SGHNT, CDR2 YYREEE (reference sequence). CDR3 length equals 14 residues. The CDR3 loop is CASISDTSYNEQFF. The CDR3 DNA reads as TGTGCCAGCATCTCGGACACGTCCTACAATGAGCAGTTCTTC.

This clone was picked up a small number of times. The chain combines TRBV25-1 with TRBJ1-3; D unresolved. Germline CDR1 is MGHDK and CDR2 is SYGVNS. The V gene lost 3 bases and the J gene lost 3 bases, with 3 bases spanning the gap. This CDR3 is 12 amino acids long. CDR3 in amino acids: CASSDSGNTIYF. CDR3 nucleotide sequence: TGTGCCAGCAGTGACAGTGGAAACACCATATATTTT.